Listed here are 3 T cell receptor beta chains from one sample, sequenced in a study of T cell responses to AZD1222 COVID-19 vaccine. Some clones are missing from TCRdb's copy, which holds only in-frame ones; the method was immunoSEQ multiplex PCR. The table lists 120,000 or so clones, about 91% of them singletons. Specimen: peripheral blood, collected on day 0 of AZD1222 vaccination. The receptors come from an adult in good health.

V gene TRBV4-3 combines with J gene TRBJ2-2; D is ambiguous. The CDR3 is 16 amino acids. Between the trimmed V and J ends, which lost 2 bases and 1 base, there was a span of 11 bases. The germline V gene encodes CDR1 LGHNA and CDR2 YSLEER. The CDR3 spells CASSQYNDENTGELFF. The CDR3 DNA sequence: TGCGCCAGCAGCCAATACAATGACGAGAACACCGGGGAGCTGTTTTTT.

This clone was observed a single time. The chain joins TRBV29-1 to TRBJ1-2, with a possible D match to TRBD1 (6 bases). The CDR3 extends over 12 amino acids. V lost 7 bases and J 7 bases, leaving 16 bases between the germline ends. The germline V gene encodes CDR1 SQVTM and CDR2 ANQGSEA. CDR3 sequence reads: CSGGGQERGYTF. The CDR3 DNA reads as TGCAGCGGGGGGGGACAAGAGCGTGGCTACACCTTC.

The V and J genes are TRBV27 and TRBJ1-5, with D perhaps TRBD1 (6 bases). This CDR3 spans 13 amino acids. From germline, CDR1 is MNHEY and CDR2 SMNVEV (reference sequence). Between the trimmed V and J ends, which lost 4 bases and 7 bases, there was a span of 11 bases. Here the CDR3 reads CASSSIQGQPQHF. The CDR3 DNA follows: TGTGCCAGCAGTTCGATACAGGGACAGCCCCAGCATTTT.